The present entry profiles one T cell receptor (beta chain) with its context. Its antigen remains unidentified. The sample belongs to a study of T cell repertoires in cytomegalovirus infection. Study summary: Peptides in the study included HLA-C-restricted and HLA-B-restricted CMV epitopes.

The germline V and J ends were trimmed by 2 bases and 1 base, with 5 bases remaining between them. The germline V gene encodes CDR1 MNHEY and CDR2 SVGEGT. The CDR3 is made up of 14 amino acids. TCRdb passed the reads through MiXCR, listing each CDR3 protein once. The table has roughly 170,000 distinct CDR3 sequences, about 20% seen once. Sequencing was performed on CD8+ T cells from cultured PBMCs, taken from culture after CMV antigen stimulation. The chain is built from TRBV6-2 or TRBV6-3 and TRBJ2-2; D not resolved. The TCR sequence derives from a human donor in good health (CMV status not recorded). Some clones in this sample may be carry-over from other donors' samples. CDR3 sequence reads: CASSYGRNTGELFF. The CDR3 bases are TGTGCCAGCAGTTACGGCAGGAACACCGGGGAGCTGTTTTTT.